This T cell receptor beta chain stems from a study of post-analysis software for immune sequencing data. In its sample, this clonotype was seen a few times. As yet, its antigen is unknown. Trimming took off 3 bases at V and 3 bases at J, with 15 bases between the two ends. The CDR3 consists of 15 residues. The study, taken as a whole, reports: Comparison of patients with controls showed a handful of TRBV segments more frequent in patients, TRBV5-6, TRBV5-1 and TRBV20-1 among them.

The TCR beta cDNA libraries contained unique molecular identifiers. Each CDR3 protein is one row after TCRdb ran MiXCR on the PCR reads. Here the sample spans approximately 460,000 distinct CDR3 sequences, roughly 45% being singletons. Sequences were obtained from blood. The TCR was taken from a girl under 18 with multiple sclerosis. V and J are TRBV12-3 or TRBV12-4 and TRBJ2-7; D may be TRBD1 or TRBD2 (5 bases each). This CDR3 is CASSLETGGNYEQYF. The CDR3 DNA follows: TGTGCCAGCAGTTTGGAAACAGGAGGTAACTACGAGCAGTACTTC.